This T cell receptor (beta chain) was identified in a study of glioma-infiltrating T cells. Notes on the study in general: Gliomas, especially low-grade, showed above-expected tissue-blood divergence; non-neoplastic patients showed below.

Using RNA template, CDR3s of TCR alpha and beta were amplified with iRepertoire arm-PCR. Using its own MiXCR run on the multiplex PCR reads, TCRdb lists one record per CDR3 protein. This sample has roughly 190,000 distinct CDR3 sequences; 32% occur once, and the top ten carry just over 20%. This clonotype was picked up a small number of times. Its specificity is not known. Germline V lookup: CDR1 SNHLY, CDR2 FYNNEI. Trimming pared 3 bases from V and 7 bases from J, leaving 18 bases between. The CDR3 has 16 amino acids. The chain combines TRBV2 with TRBJ2-2, with D perhaps assigned TRBD1 or TRBD2 (5 bases each). Specimen: glioma tissue, nonneoplastic brain tissue, or PBMCs (not recorded which). This TCR was sampled from a human donor with low-grade glioma or glioblastoma, undergoing nonglioma brain surgery, or in good health (not recorded which). The CDR3 reads CASSERAPGLLGELFF. The CDR3 region has the DNA TGTGCCAGCAGTGAGCGGGCTCCGGGGCTTCTCGGGGAGCTGTTTTTT.